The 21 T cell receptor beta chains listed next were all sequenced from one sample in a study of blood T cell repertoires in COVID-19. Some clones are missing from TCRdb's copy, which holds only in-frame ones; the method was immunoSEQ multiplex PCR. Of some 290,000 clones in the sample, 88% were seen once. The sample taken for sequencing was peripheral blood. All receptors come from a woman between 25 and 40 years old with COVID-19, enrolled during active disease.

CDR3 DNA: TGTGCCAGTAGTTTGGGACTAGCGGGAGGGCCATGGGCCGGGGAGCTGTTTTTT. As protein: CASSLGLAGGPWAGELFF. This chain uses TRBV19 with TRBJ2-2; 16 bases align to TRBD2. Germline V CDR1 and CDR2: LNHDA, SQIVND (reference sequence). Trimming at V came to 5 bases and at J to 6 bases, leaving 9 bases not matched to a gene. The CDR3 spans 18 residues.

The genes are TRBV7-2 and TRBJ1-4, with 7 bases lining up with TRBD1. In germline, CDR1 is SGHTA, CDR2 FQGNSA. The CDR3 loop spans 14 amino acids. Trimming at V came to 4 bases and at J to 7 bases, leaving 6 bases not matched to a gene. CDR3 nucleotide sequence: TGTGCCAGCAGCTCGACAGGGACAAGTGAAAAACTGTTTTTT. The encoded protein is CASSSTGTSEKLFF.

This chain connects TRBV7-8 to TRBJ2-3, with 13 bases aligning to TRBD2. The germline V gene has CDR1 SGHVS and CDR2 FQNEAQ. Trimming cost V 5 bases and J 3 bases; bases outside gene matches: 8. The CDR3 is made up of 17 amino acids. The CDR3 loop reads CASSLRLAGGRTDTQYF. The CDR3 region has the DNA TGTGCCAGCAGCCTCAGACTAGCGGGAGGACGAACAGATACGCAGTATTTT.

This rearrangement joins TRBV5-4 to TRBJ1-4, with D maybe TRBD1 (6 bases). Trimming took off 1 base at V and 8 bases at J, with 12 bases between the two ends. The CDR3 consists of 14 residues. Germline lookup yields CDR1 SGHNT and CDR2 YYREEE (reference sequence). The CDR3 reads CASSLWGRKEKLFF. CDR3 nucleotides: TGTGCCAGCAGCTTGTGGGGGCGGAAGGAAAAACTGTTTTTT. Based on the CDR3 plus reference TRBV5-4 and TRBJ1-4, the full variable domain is ETGVTQSPTHLIKTRGQQVTLRCSSQSGHNTVSWYQQALGQGPQFIFQYYREEENGRGNFPPRFSGLQFPNYSSELNVNALELDDSALYLCASSLWGRKEKLFFGSGTQLSVL.

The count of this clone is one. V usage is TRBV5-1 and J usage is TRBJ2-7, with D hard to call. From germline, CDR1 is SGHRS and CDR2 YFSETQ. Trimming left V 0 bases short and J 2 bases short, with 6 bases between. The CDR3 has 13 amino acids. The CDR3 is CASSLGHPYEQYF. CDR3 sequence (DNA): TGCGCCAGCAGCTTGGGACACCCCTACGAGCAGTACTTC.

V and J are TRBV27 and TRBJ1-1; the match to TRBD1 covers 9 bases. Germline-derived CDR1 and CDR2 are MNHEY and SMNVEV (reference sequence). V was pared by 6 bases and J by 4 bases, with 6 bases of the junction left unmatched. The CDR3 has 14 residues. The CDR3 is CASSWDRAGTEAFF. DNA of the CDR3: TGTGCCAGCAGCTGGGACAGGGCAGGCACTGAAGCTTTCTTT.

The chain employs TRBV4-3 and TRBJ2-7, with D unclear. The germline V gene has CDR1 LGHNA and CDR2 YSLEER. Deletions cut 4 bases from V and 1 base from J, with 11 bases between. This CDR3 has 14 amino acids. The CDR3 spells CASSRRNSSYEQYF. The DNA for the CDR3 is TGCGCCAGCAGCCGTCGGAACAGTTCCTACGAGCAGTACTTC.

CDR3 region: CASSPPGLAGGNNEQFF. The CDR3 region has the DNA TGTGCCAGCTCACCCCCCGGACTAGCGGGAGGGAACAATGAGCAGTTCTTC. The chain joins TRBV18 to TRBJ2-1; 15 bases fit TRBD2. This CDR3 has 17 residues. Trimming cost V 3 bases and J 5 bases; bases outside gene matches: 5. Germline V gene data show CDR1 as KGHSH and CDR2 as LQKENI.

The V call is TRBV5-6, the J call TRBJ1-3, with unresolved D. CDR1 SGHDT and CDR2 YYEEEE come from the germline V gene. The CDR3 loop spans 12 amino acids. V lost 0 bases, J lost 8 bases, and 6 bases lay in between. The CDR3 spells CASSLGRYTIYF. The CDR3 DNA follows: TGTGCCAGCAGCTTGGGGCGGTACACCATATATTTT.

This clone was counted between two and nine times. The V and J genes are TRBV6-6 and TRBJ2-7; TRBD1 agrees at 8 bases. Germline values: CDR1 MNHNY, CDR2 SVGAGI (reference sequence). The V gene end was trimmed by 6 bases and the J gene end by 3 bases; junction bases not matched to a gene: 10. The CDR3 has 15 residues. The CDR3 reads CASSPGTGSFYEQYF. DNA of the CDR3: TGTGCCAGCAGCCCCGGGACAGGTTCTTTCTACGAGCAGTACTTC.

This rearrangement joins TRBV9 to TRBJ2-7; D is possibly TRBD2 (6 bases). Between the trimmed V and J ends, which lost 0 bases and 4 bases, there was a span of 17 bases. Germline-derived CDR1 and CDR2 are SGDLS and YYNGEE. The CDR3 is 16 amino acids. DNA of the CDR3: TGTGCCAGCAGCGTAGCTCCTAGCGTGGGCCGTTACGAGCAGTACTTC. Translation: CASSVAPSVGRYEQYF.

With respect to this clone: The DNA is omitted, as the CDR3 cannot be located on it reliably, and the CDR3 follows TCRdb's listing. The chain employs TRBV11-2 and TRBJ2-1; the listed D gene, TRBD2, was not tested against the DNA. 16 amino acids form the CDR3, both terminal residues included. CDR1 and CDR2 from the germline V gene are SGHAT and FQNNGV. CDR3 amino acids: CASSSSTPIGRNEQFF.

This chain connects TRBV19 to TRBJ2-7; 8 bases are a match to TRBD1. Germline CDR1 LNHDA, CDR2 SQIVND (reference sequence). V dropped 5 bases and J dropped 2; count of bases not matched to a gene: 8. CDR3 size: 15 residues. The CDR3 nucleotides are TGTGCCAGTAGTGGAAGGACAGGGAAGACCTACGAGCAGTACTTC. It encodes CASSGRTGKTYEQYF. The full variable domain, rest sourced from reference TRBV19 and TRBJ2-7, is DGGITQSPKYLFRKEGQNVTLSCEQNLNHDAMYWYRQDPGQGLRLIYYSQIVNDFQKGDIAEGYSVSREKKESFPLTVTSAQKNPTAFYLCASSGRTGKTYEQYFGPGTRLTVT.

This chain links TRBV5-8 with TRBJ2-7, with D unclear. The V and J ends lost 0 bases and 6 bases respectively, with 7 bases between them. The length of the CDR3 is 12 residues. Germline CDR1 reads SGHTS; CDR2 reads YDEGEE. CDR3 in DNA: TGTGCCAGCAGCTTGGTTCGGAGCGAGCAGTACTTC. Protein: CASSLVRSEQYF.

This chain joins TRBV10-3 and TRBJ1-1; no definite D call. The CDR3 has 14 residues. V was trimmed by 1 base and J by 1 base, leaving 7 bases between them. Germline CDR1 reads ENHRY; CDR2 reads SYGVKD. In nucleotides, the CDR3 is TGTGCCATCAGTGAGTATGGCAGGAACACTGAAGCTTTCTTT. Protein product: CAISEYGRNTEAFF.

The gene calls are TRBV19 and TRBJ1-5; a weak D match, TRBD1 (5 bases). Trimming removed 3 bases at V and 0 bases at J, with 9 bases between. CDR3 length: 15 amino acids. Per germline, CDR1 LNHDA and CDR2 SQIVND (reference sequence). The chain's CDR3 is CASSIVRDSNQPQHF. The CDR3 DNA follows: TGTGCCAGTAGTATCGTCAGGGATAGCAATCAGCCCCAGCATTTT.

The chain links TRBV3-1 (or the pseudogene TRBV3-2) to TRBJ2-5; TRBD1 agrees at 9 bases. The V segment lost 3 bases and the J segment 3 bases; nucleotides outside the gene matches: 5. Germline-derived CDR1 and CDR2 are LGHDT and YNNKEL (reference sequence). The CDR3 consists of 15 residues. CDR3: CASSQSRTGEETQYF. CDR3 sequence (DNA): TGTGCCAGCAGCCAGTCACGGACAGGGGAAGAGACCCAGTACTTC.

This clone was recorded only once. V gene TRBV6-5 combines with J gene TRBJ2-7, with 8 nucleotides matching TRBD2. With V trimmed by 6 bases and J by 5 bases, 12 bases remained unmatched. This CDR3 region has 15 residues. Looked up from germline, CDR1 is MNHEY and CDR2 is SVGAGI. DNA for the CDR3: TGTGCCAGCAGATTGAAGACTAGCGAGGCCAACGAGCAGTACTTC. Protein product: CASRLKTSEANEQYF.

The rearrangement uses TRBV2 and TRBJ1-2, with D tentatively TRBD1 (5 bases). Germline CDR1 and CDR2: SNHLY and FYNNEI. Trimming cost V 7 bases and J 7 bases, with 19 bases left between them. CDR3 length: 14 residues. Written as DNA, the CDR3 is TGTGCCAGCAACATGAAGATTGGGGGAGGTGGCTACACCTTC. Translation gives CASNMKIGGGGYTF.

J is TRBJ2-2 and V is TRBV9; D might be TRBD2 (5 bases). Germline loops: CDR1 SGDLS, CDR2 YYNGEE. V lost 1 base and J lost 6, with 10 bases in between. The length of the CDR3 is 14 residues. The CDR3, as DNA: TGTGCCAGCAGCGTACACACTAGTGCCGGGGAGCTGTTTTTT. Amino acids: CASSVHTSAGELFF.

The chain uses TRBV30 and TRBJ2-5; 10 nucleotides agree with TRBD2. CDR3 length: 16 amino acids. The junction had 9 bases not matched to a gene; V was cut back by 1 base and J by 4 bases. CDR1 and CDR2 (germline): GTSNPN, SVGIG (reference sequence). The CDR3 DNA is TGTGCCTGGAGTGGGTGGGGGCTAGCGGGAGTAGAGACCCAGTACTTC. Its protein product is CAWSGWGLAGVETQYF.